Below are 23 T cell receptor beta chains sequenced from a single sample in a study of T cells after yellow fever vaccination (dated by TCRdb to the late 2010s). The treatment or condition label of this sample denotes: live attenuated yellow fever vaccine strain. Library creation used 5' RACE. These reads were obtained on an Illumina NovaSeq 6000. TCRdb took the public reads, trimmed them with fastp at Q25, ran MiXCR for clone calling and kept in-frame beta chains. Each CDR3 protein gets just one entry, which takes the most common genes and DNA from the rows behind it. A total of a few hundred thousand distinct CDR3 sequences appear in this sample, approximately 19% of them only once. The ten largest clonotypes hold 15% to 20% of the sample. The sample was PBMCs, taken before the yellow fever booster vaccination. Every receptor here comes from a man in his late teens or twenties who received the YFV17D yellow fever vaccine.

The gene calls are TRBV5-1 and TRBJ1-1; possibly TRBD1 for D (6 bases). Trimming took off 0 bases at V and 3 bases at J, with 12 bases between the two ends. The CDR3 covers 15 residues. Germline V gene data show CDR1 as SGHRS and CDR2 as YFSETQ. CDR3: CASSLGTTGYTEAFF. DNA for the CDR3: TGCGCCAGCAGCTTGGGTACCACAGGGTACACTGAAGCTTTCTTT.

This clonotype occurred a few times. V gene TRBV10-3 combines with J gene TRBJ2-5; 8 bases match TRBD1. The CDR3 is 14 residues long. Germline loops: CDR1 ENHRY, CDR2 SYGVKD. V shed 7 bases and J 4 bases; nucleotides not matched to a gene: 8. CDR3 sequence: CAINRQGIGETQYF. CDR3 nucleotide sequence: TGTGCCATCAACCGACAGGGGATAGGAGAGACCCAGTACTTC.

This clonotype was seen more than once but under ten times. The chain combines TRBV20-1 with TRBJ1-2; TRBD1 might be the D (6 bases). Germline V gene sequence: CDR1 DFQATT, CDR2 SNEGSKA (reference sequence). V lost 0 bases and J 4 bases, leaving 18 bases between the germline ends. The length of the CDR3 is 16 residues. CDR3 protein: CSARDPRGGLGYGYTF. CDR3 sequence (DNA): TGCAGTGCTAGAGATCCGAGGGGGGGGCTTGGCTATGGCTACACCTTC.

The V and J genes are TRBV4-3 and TRBJ2-3; D is undetermined. V was trimmed by 0 bases and J by 2 bases, leaving 3 bases between them. The CDR3 runs 13 residues. CDR1 LGHNA and CDR2 YSLEER come from the germline V gene. The DNA for the CDR3 is TGCGCCAGCAGCCAAGAGATCACAGATACGCAGTATTTT. Translating it yields CASSQEITDTQYF.

The chain employs TRBV28 and TRBJ1-6; D is undetermined. This CDR3 is 12 amino acids long. CDR1 is MDHEN and CDR2 is SYDVKM in the germline V gene. Trimming took 8 bases from V and 7 from J, leaving 9 bases between them. Written as DNA, the CDR3 is TGTGCCAGCTTACTCCGGAATTCACCCCTCCACTTT. Translated: CASLLRNSPLHF.

This clonotype was observed a handful of times. The chain is built from TRBV7-9 and TRBJ2-3, with D perhaps TRBD2 (5 bases). This CDR3 is built from 13 residues. The V end lost 2 bases, the J end lost 4 bases, and 7 bases lay between the germline ends. CDR1 and CDR2 from the germline V gene are SEHNR and FQNEAQ (reference sequence). The DNA of the CDR3 is TGTGCCAGCAGCTTAATGGAGGCAGATACGCAGTATTTT. Translated: CASSLMEADTQYF.

A few counts support this clonotype. This chain joins TRBV12-3 or TRBV12-4 and TRBJ2-5; tentative D call: TRBD2 (5 bases). The V end lost 2 bases, the J end lost 4 bases, and 14 bases lay between the germline ends. CDR3 length equals 15 residues. CDR3 coding DNA: TGTGCCAGCAGTTTAATGGCTAGCCCCCCAGAGACCCAGTACTTC. Translating gives CASSLMASPPETQYF.

This chain joins TRBV5-4 and TRBJ2-3, with 9 bases identical to TRBD1. Germline V CDR1 and CDR2: SGHNT, YYREEE (reference sequence). The CDR3 contains 15 residues. J was trimmed by 4 bases and V by 3 bases; bases with no gene match: 6. The CDR3: CASSSRQGGPDTQYF. The CDR3 nucleotides are TGTGCCAGCAGCTCCCGACAGGGGGGGCCAGATACGCAGTATTTT.

The chain links TRBV20-1 to TRBJ2-3; the match to TRBD2 covers 9 bases. Germline V CDR1 and CDR2: DFQATT, SNEGSKA (reference sequence). The junction had 10 bases not matched to a gene; V was cut back by 1 base and J by 5 bases. The length of the CDR3 is 16 residues. In DNA form, the CDR3 reads TGCAGTGCTAGAGGAGTAGCGGGGGCCGGGGGAGATACGCAGTATTTT. It yields the protein CSARGVAGAGGDTQYF.

The chain uses TRBV11-2 and TRBJ1-1; no clear D. CDR3 size: 12 residues. Germline assignment: CDR1 SGHAT and CDR2 FQNNGV. V lost 6 bases and J lost 7, with 12 bases in between. CDR3 sequence: CASSPDNHEAFF. CDR3 bases: TGTGCCAGCAGTCCCGACAATCATGAAGCTTTCTTT.

This clonotype was observed a few times. This chain uses TRBV12-3 or TRBV12-4 with TRBJ1-1, with D possibly TRBD1 on 6 matching bases. The CDR3 totals 14 residues. The V gene lost 5 bases and the J gene lost 7 bases, with 17 bases spanning the gap. CDR3 region: CASSIRGGADEAFF. The CDR3 coding sequence is TGTGCCAGCAGTATACGAGGGGGGGCGGATGAAGCTTTCTTT.

A few counts support this clonotype. The chain joins TRBV10-3 to TRBJ1-2, with a tentative D call TRBD1 (6 bases). Trimming stripped 7 bases from V and 6 bases from J, with 15 bases between. CDR3 length: 13 amino acids. Germline CDR1 reads ENHRY; CDR2 reads SYGVKD. The CDR3 reads CAITQGPWDGYTF. The CDR3 DNA sequence: TGTGCCATCACACAGGGACCTTGGGATGGCTACACCTTC.

The chain is built from TRBV20-1 and TRBJ2-5; tentatively, D is TRBD1 (6 bases). CDR3 length equals 13 residues. The germline V and J ends were trimmed by 6 bases and 5 bases, with 16 bases remaining between them. The V gene's germline CDR1 is DFQATT and CDR2 SNEGSKA (reference sequence). The CDR3 loop reads CSAPKQGQETQYF. CDR3 DNA sequence: TGCAGTGCGCCGAAACAGGGTCAGGAGACCCAGTACTTC.

This clonotype was recorded at least ten times. The CDR3 DNA follows: TGTGCCAGCAGTTTATTCGGGGAGACCCAGTACTTC. Translation: CASSLFGETQYF. The V call is TRBV12-3 or TRBV12-4, the J call TRBJ2-5; D not certain. Trimming took 2 bases from V and 5 from J, leaving 6 bases between them. This CDR3 is 12 amino acids long.

This clonotype was picked up a small number of times. The rearrangement links TRBV20-1 to TRBJ2-3, with D possibly matching TRBD1 (6 bases). The CDR3 length is 14 residues. The V and J ends lost 5 bases and 1 base respectively, with 13 bases between them. The germline V gene encodes CDR1 DFQATT and CDR2 SNEGSKA (reference sequence). CDR3 sequence (DNA): TGCAGTGCTGAAATGCCAGGGGGCACAGATACGCAGTATTTT. This gives the protein CSAEMPGGTDTQYF.

This clonotype was detected only a few times. This sequence joins TRBV20-1 and TRBJ1-2; D ambiguous. The germline CDR1 and CDR2 sequences are DFQATT and SNEGSKA (reference sequence). With 4 bases removed from V and 4 bases from J, the gap between germline ends came to 19 bases. CDR3 length: 15 residues. The CDR3 nucleotides are TGCAGTGCTACGCCTCCGAGAACAGCAGGCTATGGCTACACCTTC. Its translation: CSATPPRTAGYGYTF.

The sample holds a few counts of this clonotype. The chain couples TRBV15 to TRBJ1-5, with no clear D. Germline V gives CDR1 LNHNV, CDR2 YYDKDF (reference sequence). V was trimmed by 0 bases and J by 4 bases, leaving 10 bases between them. The CDR3 extends over 15 amino acids. CDR3 region: CATSREPGSNQPQHF. CDR3 DNA: TGTGCCACCAGCAGAGAGCCGGGGAGTAATCAGCCCCAGCATTTT.

Comments on this clonotype: Sequence at one end of the junction differs from germline and may be a read error. V usage is TRBV7-9 and J usage is TRBJ1-1, with D possibly TRBD1 on 5 matching bases. This CDR3 has 13 amino acids. Germline V lookup: CDR1 SEHNR, CDR2 FQNEAQ (reference sequence). The CDR3 loop reads CASREALDTEAFF. For the CDR3, the DNA is TGTGCTAGCAGGGAGGCGCTGGACACTGAAGCTTTCTTT.

This clonotype was found a few times. The chain is built from TRBV20-1 and TRBJ2-1; D could derive from TRBD1 or TRBD2 (5 bases each). The CDR3 is made up of 13 amino acids. Germline loops: CDR1 DFQATT, CDR2 SNEGSKA (reference sequence). Trimming removed 6 bases at V and 8 bases at J, with 17 bases between. The CDR3 region has the DNA TGCAGTGCCGAGGGACCGCTTGGCGATGAGCAGTTCTTC. It is translated as CSAEGPLGDEQFF.

The rearrangement links TRBV27 to TRBJ2-6; D not certain. The CDR3 extends over 16 amino acids. V dropped 5 bases and J dropped 2 bases, with 13 bases sitting between them. CDR1 is MNHEY and CDR2 is SMNVEV in the germline V gene (reference sequence). CDR3 protein: CASSPARTPGANVLTF. CDR3 sequence (DNA): TGTGCCAGCAGTCCCGCTCGGACCCCTGGGGCCAACGTCCTGACTTTC.

This clonotype was counted between two and nine times. J is TRBJ2-7 and V is TRBV12-3 or TRBV12-4; possible D gene TRBD1, 6 bases. The V end lost 1 base, the J end lost 6 bases, and 13 bases lay between the germline ends. The CDR3 has 14 residues. The CDR3 sequence is CASSLGPWGLEQYF. CDR3 in DNA: TGTGCCAGCAGTTTAGGCCCGTGGGGGCTCGAGCAGTACTTC.

The rearrangement uses TRBV7-9 and TRBJ1-2; the D is unclear. Per germline, CDR1 SEHNR and CDR2 FQNEAQ (reference sequence). The CDR3 runs to 16 residues. V dropped 4 bases and J dropped 7 bases, with 22 bases sitting between them. The CDR3 nucleotides are TGTGCCAGCAGCTGGGCGGCGGCAGCGGCCGAGGGTGGCTACACCTTC. It specifies CASSWAAAAAEGGYTF.

This clonotype was detected a few times. The rearrangement uses TRBV7-2 and TRBJ1-3, with D possibly TRBD1 on 5 matching bases. V was clipped by 0 bases and J by 4 bases, with 10 bases between them. Germline CDR1 is SGHTA and CDR2 is FQGNSA. This CDR3 is built from 15 residues. CDR3 DNA: TGTGCCAGCAGCTTAGCATGGGGGGGAGGAAACACCATATATTTT. This gives the protein CASSLAWGGGNTIYF.